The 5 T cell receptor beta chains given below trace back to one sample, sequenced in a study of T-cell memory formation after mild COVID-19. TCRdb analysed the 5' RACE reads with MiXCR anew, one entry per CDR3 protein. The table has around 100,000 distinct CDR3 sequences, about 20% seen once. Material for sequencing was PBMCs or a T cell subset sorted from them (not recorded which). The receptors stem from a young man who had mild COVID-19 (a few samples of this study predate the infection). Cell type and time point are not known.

The CDR3 sequence is CASRPPGPGYSPLHF. The CDR3, as DNA: TGTGCCAGCAGGCCCCCGGGACCGGGGTATTCACCCCTCCACTTT. The chain carries TRBV7-9 and TRBJ1-6; D perhaps matches TRBD1 (5 bases). CDR1 and CDR2 from the germline V gene are SEHNR and FQNEAQ (reference sequence). The CDR3 loop spans 15 amino acids. Trimming cost V 6 bases and J 8 bases, with 17 bases left between them. The full variable domain, with the rest looked up from reference TRBV7-9 and TRBJ1-6, is DTGVSQNPRHKITKRGQNVTFRCDPISEHNRLYWYRQTLGQGPEFLTYFQNEAQLEKSRLLSDRFSAERPKGSFSTLEIQRTEQGDSAMYLCASRPPGPGYSPLHFGNGTRLTVT.

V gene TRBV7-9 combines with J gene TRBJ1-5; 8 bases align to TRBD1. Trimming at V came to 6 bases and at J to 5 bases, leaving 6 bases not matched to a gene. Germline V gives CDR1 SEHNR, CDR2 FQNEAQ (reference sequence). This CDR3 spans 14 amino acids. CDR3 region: CASSPTGAHQPQHF. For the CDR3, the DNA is TGTGCCAGCAGTCCGACAGGGGCCCATCAGCCCCAGCATTTT.

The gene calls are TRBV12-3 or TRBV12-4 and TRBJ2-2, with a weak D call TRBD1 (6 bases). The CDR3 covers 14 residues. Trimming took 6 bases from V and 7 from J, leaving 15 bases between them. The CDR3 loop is CASRPQGTGGELFF. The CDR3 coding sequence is TGTGCCAGCAGGCCACAGGGTACGGGCGGGGAGCTGTTTTTT.

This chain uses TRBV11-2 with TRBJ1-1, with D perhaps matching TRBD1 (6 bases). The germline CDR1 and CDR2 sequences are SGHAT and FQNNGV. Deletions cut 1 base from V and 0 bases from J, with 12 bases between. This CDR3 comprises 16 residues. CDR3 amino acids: CASSLAGVVMNTEAFF. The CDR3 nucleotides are TGTGCCAGCAGCTTAGCAGGGGTCGTCATGAACACTGAAGCTTTCTTT. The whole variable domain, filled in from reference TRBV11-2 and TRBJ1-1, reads EAGVAQSPRYKIIEKRQSVAFWCNPISGHATLYWYQQILGQGPKLLIQFQNNGVVDDSQLPKDRFSAERLKGVDSTLKIQPAKLEDSAVYLCASSLAGVVMNTEAFFGQGTRLTVV.

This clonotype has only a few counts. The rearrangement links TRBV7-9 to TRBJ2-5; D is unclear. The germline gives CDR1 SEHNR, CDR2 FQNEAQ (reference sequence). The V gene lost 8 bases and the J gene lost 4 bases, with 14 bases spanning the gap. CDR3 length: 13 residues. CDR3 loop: CASAPSVGETQYF. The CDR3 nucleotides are TGTGCCAGCGCCCCATCGGTGGGAGAGACCCAGTACTTC.